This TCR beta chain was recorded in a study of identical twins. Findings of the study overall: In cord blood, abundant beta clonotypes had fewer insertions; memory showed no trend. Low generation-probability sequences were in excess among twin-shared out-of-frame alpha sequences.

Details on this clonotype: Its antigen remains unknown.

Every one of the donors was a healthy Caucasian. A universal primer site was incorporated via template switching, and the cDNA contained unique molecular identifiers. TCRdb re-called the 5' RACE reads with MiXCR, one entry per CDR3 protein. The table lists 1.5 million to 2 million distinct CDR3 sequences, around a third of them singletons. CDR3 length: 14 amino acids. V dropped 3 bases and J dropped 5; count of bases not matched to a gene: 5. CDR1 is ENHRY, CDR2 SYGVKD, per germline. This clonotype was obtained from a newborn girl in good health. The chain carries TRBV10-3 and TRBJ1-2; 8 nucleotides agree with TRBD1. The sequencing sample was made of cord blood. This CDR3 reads CAISDRQGRYGYTF. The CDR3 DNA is TGTGCCATCAGTGACCGACAGGGGAGGTATGGCTACACCTTC.